Here is one T cell receptor (beta chain) with its context. Its cognate antigen is unknown. These data come from a study of cytomegalovirus exposure and HLA in healthy donors. The study's findings and limits: Across donors, most TCRs were seen rarely, yet some public ones were widespread.

This CDR3 has 11 residues. Germline-derived CDR1 and CDR2 are SQVTM and ANQGSEA. V lost 5 bases, J lost 7 bases, and 5 bases stayed unmatched. Researchers ran the PCR with 60 Vbeta and 13 Jbeta primers. Clones were read by immunoSEQ multiplex PCR, and TCRdb kept only the in-frame ones, dropping some. The table lists 100,000 to 150,000 clones, roughly 85% of them singletons. This rearrangement joins TRBV29-1 to TRBJ2-7; 7 nucleotides line up with TRBD2. The sequenced material came from PBMCs. The sequence derives from a man younger than 35 in good health and CMV-seropositive. DNA for the CDR3: TGCAGCGTTACCTTGGGAGGGGAGCAGTACTTC. It specifies CSVTLGGEQYF.